This T cell receptor (beta chain) appears in the sequencing data of a study of T cell responses to AZD1222 COVID-19 vaccine. Study-level points and caveats: Donors were mostly white British, more females; clonal diversity possibly underestimated.

Sequenced by immunoSEQ multiplex PCR; TCRdb stores in-frame clones only, minus some. Among fewer than 120,000 clones listed, roughly 92% were seen once. The CDR3 consists of 15 residues. The V gene lost 1 base and the J gene lost 5 bases, with 14 bases spanning the gap. The germline gives CDR1 LGHDT, CDR2 YNNKEL (reference sequence). About this clone itself: Antigen: not known.

This chain connects TRBV3-1 (or the pseudogene TRBV3-2) to TRBJ1-1; D possibly corresponds to TRBD1 (5 bases). Sequencing used peripheral blood, obtained 28 days after the second AZD1222 dose. This sequence originates from an adult who received the AZD1222 COVID-19 vaccine. The CDR3 nucleotides read TGTGCCAGCAGCCAAGTTGCGCAGGGCCGTACTGAAGCTTTCTTT. This gives the protein CASSQVAQGRTEAFF.